The sequence of this T cell receptor (beta chain) was determined in a study of blood T cell repertoires in COVID-19. Cohorts were based on clinical histories the participants reported. The table lists this clone with a count of one. As originally analysed: Counts of nucleated cells, estimated from reference gene primer amplification, were obtained. TCRdb's table, derived via immunoSEQ multiplex PCR, lists solely in-frame clones and lacks some. V and J calls and clone size follow that table, whereas D and trimming were derived from the DNA. The sample holds fewer than 300,000 clones; roughly 80% are singletons and the top ten take around 5%. The CDR3 contains 14 residues. The germline V gene encodes CDR1 SGHAT and CDR2 FQNNGV. The V and J ends lost 3 bases and 5 bases, in that order; junction bases with no gene match: 5.

Material: PBMCs or T cells enriched from blood (not recorded which). This chain connects TRBV11-2 to TRBJ2-3; TRBD2 agrees at 7 bases. This clonotype was obtained from a man aged 40-55 years who had been exposed to COVID-19. The CDR3 region is CASSFAGVIDTQYF. The CDR3 nucleotides read TGTGCCAGCAGCTTCGCGGGAGTGATAGATACGCAGTATTTT.